The rows below give T cell receptor beta chains drawn from one sample of a study of T cells in Graves' hyperthyroidism and ophthalmopathy. A single record per CDR3 protein comes from TCRdb applying MiXCR to the multiplex PCR reads. The sample yields about 410,000 distinct CDR3 sequences, roughly 14% seen once. Sequencing used blood. These receptors originate from a man in his late teens or twenties with Graves' ophthalmopathy. Both conserved end residues are part of each CDR3. D genes are given only for firm matches. The size entry is marked missing in some rows and otherwise reads once, few, many or a size class.

V: TRBV6-2/TRBV6-3
J: TRBJ1-2
size: .
D: TRBD1
DNA: TGTGCCAGCAGTTTAGTGACAGGGTCTCCGTCCTATGGCTACACCTTC
CDR3: CASSLVTGSPSYGYTF

V: TRBV7-3
J: TRBJ2-1
size: .
D: TRBD1
DNA: TGCGCCAGCAGCCAAGATGCCGCCGGGACAGGGATTAATACGGTCAATGAGCAGTTCTTC
CDR3: CASSQDAAGTGINTVNEQFF

V: TRBV2
J: TRBJ1-2
size: few
D: .
DNA: TGTGCCAGCAGTGAAACACCCTATGGCTACACCTTC
CDR3: CASSETPYGYTF

V: TRBV7-3
J: TRBJ2-1
size: many
D: .
DNA: TGTGCCAGCAGCTTAAGACCCGACTCCTACAATGAGCAGTTCTTC
CDR3: CASSLRPDSYNEQFF

V: TRBV19
J: TRBJ1-5
size: few
D: .
DNA: TGTGCCAGTAGTAAAGCGTCGGGGGGCAGGGATCAGCCCCAGCATTTT
CDR3: CASSKASGGRDQPQHF

V: TRBV4-1
J: TRBJ2-2
size: few
D: .
DNA: TGCGCCAGCAGCCCCCACCACGGGGTAGCCGGGGAGCTGTTTTTT
CDR3: CASSPHHGVAGELFF

V: TRBV9
J: TRBJ2-5
size: .
D: .
DNA: TGTGCCAGCAGCCAGAAGACAGGAAAAGAGACCCAGTACTTC
CDR3: CASSQKTGKETQYF

V: TRBV6-1
J: TRBJ2-1
size: many
D: TRBD2
DNA: TGTGCCAGCAGTGCCGCCTCCGGGACTAGCGTTGAGCAGTTCTTC
CDR3: CASSAASGTSVEQFF

V: TRBV27
J: TRBJ1-3
size: many
D: .
DNA: TGTGCCAGCAGCTTAGGTTCTGGAAACACCATATATTTT
CDR3: CASSLGSGNTIYF

V: TRBV6-1
J: TRBJ2-5
size: many
D: TRBD2
DNA: TGTGCCAGCAGAGCCGGGACTAGCGACGAGACCCAGTACTTC
CDR3: CASRAGTSDETQYF

V: TRBV10-3
J: TRBJ2-2
size: few
D: TRBD1
DNA: TGTGCCATCAAGGACAGGGCGAACACCGGGGAGCTGTTTTTT
CDR3: CAIKDRANTGELFF

V: TRBV5-1
J: TRBJ2-5
size: many
D: .
DNA: TGCGCCAGCAGCCCCCCCCCGGCCACCGAAGAGACCCAGTACTTC
CDR3: CASSPPPATEETQYF

V: TRBV6-1
J: TRBJ2-2
size: .
D: .
DNA: TGTGCCAGCAGTGAAATGGGCAGCCTCTATTCCACCGGGGAGCTGTTTTTT
CDR3: CASSEMGSLYSTGELFF

V: TRBV3-1
J: TRBJ2-3
size: .
D: .
DNA: TGTGCCAGCAGCCTATTAAGTAGGGGACTGGATAGAGATACGCAGTATTTT
CDR3: CASSLLSRGLDRDTQYF

V: TRBV7-9
J: TRBJ2-7
size: many
D: TRBD1
DNA: TGTGCCAGCAGCTTAGGCGGGACAGGGGGCCTCGAGCAGTACTTC
CDR3: CASSLGGTGGLEQYF

V: TRBV12-3/TRBV12-4
J: TRBJ2-7
size: .
D: TRBD1
DNA: TGTGCCAGCAGTTTAGTCTGGGGACAGGGATACGAGCAGTACTTC
CDR3: CASSLVWGQGYEQYF

V: TRBV11-3
J: TRBJ1-3
size: .
D: .
DNA: TGTGCCAGCAGCTTAGGCTCCTCTTTTGGAAACACCATATATTTT
CDR3: CASSLGSSFGNTIYF

V: TRBV5-8
J: TRBJ1-3
size: .
D: .
DNA: TGTGCCAACTTACAGGGCTACTCTGGAAACACCATATATTTT
CDR3: CANLQGYSGNTIYF

V: TRBV20-1
J: TRBJ1-1
size: many
D: TRBD1
DNA: TGCAGTGCTAGCGCCATCGGGACAGGGAACACTGAAGCTTTCTTT
CDR3: CSASAIGTGNTEAFF

V: TRBV19
J: TRBJ2-7
size: .
D: TRBD2
DNA: TGTGCCAGTAGTATTTTGGCGGGAGAGGCGTACGAGCAGTACTTC
CDR3: CASSILAGEAYEQYF

V: TRBV9
J: TRBJ2-1
size: many
D: TRBD2
DNA: TGTGCCAGCAGGAGGACTAGCGGGATTGGTGATGAGCAGTTCTTC
CDR3: CASRRTSGIGDEQFF

V: TRBV12-3/TRBV12-4
J: TRBJ2-7
size: .
D: TRBD1
DNA: TGTGCCAGCAGTCTGGGGACAGTCTTCTCCTACGAGCAGTACTTC
CDR3: CASSLGTVFSYEQYF

V: TRBV19
J: TRBJ2-7
size: few
D: .
DNA: TGTGCCAGTAGTATAGTGGATAGCGGATCCTACGAGCAGTACTTC
CDR3: CASSIVDSGSYEQYF

V: TRBV20-1
J: TRBJ2-1
size: many
D: TRBD2
DNA: TGCAGTGCTAGAGATTTTACTAGCGGGAGGGCTCACAATGAGCAGTTCTTC
CDR3: CSARDFTSGRAHNEQFF

V: TRBV30
J: TRBJ2-2
size: many
D: .
DNA: TGTGCCTTGGACGTAGGGATCGCCGGGGAGCTGTTTTTT
CDR3: CALDVGIAGELFF

V: TRBV27
J: TRBJ2-1
size: few
D: .
DNA: TGTGCCAGCAGTTCTTCACCCTACAATGAGCAGTTCTTC
CDR3: CASSSSPYNEQFF

V: TRBV13
J: TRBJ2-2
size: many
D: .
DNA: TGTGCCAGCAGCATCACCGGGGAGCTGTTTTTT
CDR3: CASSITGELFF

V: TRBV3-1
J: TRBJ2-4
size: many
D: TRBD1
DNA: TGTGCCAGCAGCCTAGGGACAGGGGCCCTAAACATTCAGTACTTC
CDR3: CASSLGTGALNIQYF

V: TRBV5-6
J: TRBJ2-5
size: many
D: .
DNA: TGCGCCAGCAGCTTGCTCGGGGACGGGGAGACCCAGTACTTC
CDR3: CASSLLGDGETQYF

V: TRBV2
J: TRBJ1-5
size: many
D: .
DNA: TGTGCCAGCAGACAGGGAGGCAATCAGCCCCAGCATTTT
CDR3: CASRQGGNQPQHF

V: TRBV7-9
J: TRBJ2-3
size: .
D: TRBD2
DNA: TGTGCCAGCAGCTTAGTTTCCGGGAGGGCTCAGGATACGCAGTATTTT
CDR3: CASSLVSGRAQDTQYF

V: TRBV4-1
J: TRBJ2-7
size: few
D: TRBD2
DNA: TGCGCCAGCAGCCTGAGGCTGGCGGGGGGGGTAACCGCCTACGAGCAGTACTTC
CDR3: CASSLRLAGGVTAYEQYF

V: TRBV3-1
J: TRBJ2-5
size: once
D: TRBD2
DNA: TGTGCCAGCAGCAGGGCTAGCGGGGGGCTGTTGGGGGAGACCCAGTACTTC
CDR3: CASSRASGGLLGETQYF

V: TRBV5-1
J: TRBJ2-5
size: .
D: TRBD1
DNA: TGCGCCAGCAGCCCCGGGACAGTTAGGGAGACCCAGTACTTC
CDR3: CASSPGTVRETQYF

V: TRBV20-1
J: TRBJ2-7
size: many
D: TRBD2
DNA: TGCAGTGCTAGTAGGGCGGGGGGGTTTCTCTACGAGCAGTACTTC
CDR3: CSASRAGGFLYEQYF

V: TRBV11-2
J: TRBJ2-5
size: .
D: TRBD1
DNA: TGTGCCAGCAGCTTAGAATGGGGGACAGGGGGCATGAAGACCCAGTACTTC
CDR3: CASSLEWGTGGMKTQYF

V: TRBV12-3/TRBV12-4
J: TRBJ2-1
size: many
D: .
DNA: TGTGCCAGCGCTGGGGGGGCCCTGATAGGGAATGAGCAGTTCTTC
CDR3: CASAGGALIGNEQFF

V: TRBV10-3
J: TRBJ1-1
size: many
D: .
DNA: TGTGCCACGGGCCGGGACGGAGTGTACACTGAAGCTTTCTTT
CDR3: CATGRDGVYTEAFF

V: TRBV7-9
J: TRBJ2-5
size: many
D: .
DNA: TGTGCCAGCAGCTTCCCAGGGGCCCAAGAGACCCAGTACTTC
CDR3: CASSFPGAQETQYF

V: TRBV5-5
J: TRBJ2-5
size: few
D: .
DNA: TGTGCCAGCACCGACGGGGGTAAAGAAACCCAGTACTTC
CDR3: CASTDGGKETQYF

V: TRBV19
J: TRBJ2-5
size: .
D: TRBD1
DNA: TGTGCCAGTACGGGACAGGGTGGCCAAGAGACCCAGTACTTC
CDR3: CASTGQGGQETQYF

V: TRBV7-8
J: TRBJ2-1
size: many
D: TRBD2
DNA: TGTGCCAGCAGCTTAACGGCGGGAGGCAATGAGCAGTTCTTC
CDR3: CASSLTAGGNEQFF